This TCR beta chain was retrieved from a study of T-cell memory formation after mild COVID-19 listed by TCRdb under 2021. In terms of the full investigation: TCR sequence clusters from the two donors were found to be largely donor specific. In a couple of donors, T-cell clones that expanded and contracted after mild COVID-19 were followed by sequencing TCRalpha and TCRbeta repertoires longitudinally. The cohort was made up of two young adult volunteers, one female and one male, who were previously healthy. Summary of the overall study and its limitations: Some responding clones were found in pre-infection memory, which suggests that pre-existing cross-reactive memory T cells took part in the SARS-CoV-2 response. Clones contracting from day 15 to 85 had balanced CD4/CD8 phenotypes, while a second wave expanding from day 15 to 37 was biased towards CD4+. Contracting CD4+ clones were found mainly in CM and EM memory subsets, while CD8+ clones were enriched in EMRA. The second-wave clones that peaked on day 37 were not confirmed to be SARS-CoV-2 specific. Only two mild cases were covered in the study, and larger cohorts including severe cases with pre-infection samples were considered necessary.

This clonotype was detected once. Its specific antigen is unknown. No much larger clonotype is one base removed from it; base qualities were not supplied. One read offers little support. PBMCs were isolated by Ficoll-Paque density gradient centrifugation. Clipping removes 3 bases from V and 5 bases from J, with 8 as the unmatched junction base count. The CDR3 spans 16 residues, from the cysteine through the phenylalanine. Only the CDR3 portion is preserved as DNA: 48 bases, with reading frame beginning at the first base. In the germline V gene, CDR1 corresponds to SGDLS and CDR2 to YYNGEE. This sample was sequenced with an Illumina NovaSeq 6000. TCRalpha and TCRbeta cDNA libraries were constructed by 5'RACE with constant-segment primers, with sample barcodes and unique molecular identifiers being introduced. RNA was extracted from every sample with Trizol reagent. Amplification of the libraries took two PCR steps, and the second step added a second sample barcode plus Illumina TruSeq adapters. Libraries were sequenced on an Illumina NovaSeq with 2 x 150 bp paired-end reads. The source study handled its data this way. With migec v1.2.7, reads were demultiplexed and then collapsed into UMI-guided consensus sequences. Using mixcr v2.1.11, UMI consensuses were aligned to TRA and TRB V and J templates and then assembled into clonotypes. Expanded or contracted clonotypes were those called significant by both edgeR and NoisET, with noise models trained on biological replicates. For edgeR calls, a false discovery rate-adjusted p below 0.01 and a log2 fold-change threshold of 1 were applied. As an exploratory analysis of dynamics, max-normalized trajectories of the 1000 most abundant clonotypes were examined by PCA with hierarchical clustering. Separately sequenced CD4+ and CD8+ repertoires were used to assign a CD4 or CD8 phenotype to each responding clone. The public reads were reprocessed in TCRdb via fastp at Q25 and MiXCR, keeping in-frame beta chains. All rows with the same CDR3 protein become a single entry with the most common DNA and genes. TCRdb's processing, not the authors', yielded these V and J calls. Present in this sample are hundreds of thousands of distinct CDR3 sequences, approximately 15% of which were seen just once. In total, the top ten clones hold about 7.5% of the sample.

This chain joins TRBV9 to TRBJ1-6; TRBD1 agrees with 7 junctional bases. The clonotype was recovered from an adult woman who had mild COVID-19 (a few samples of this study predate the infection). The sample titles of this study are shuffled in the database, so cell type and time point are left out; the donor was told from shared clones. The sample comprised PBMCs or a T cell subset sorted from them (not recorded which). The DNA sequence is TGTGCCAGCAGCGAGGCCGGGACAGCTAATAATTCACCCCTCCACTTT. The resulting protein is CASSEAGTANNSPLHF.